Following are 15 T cell receptor beta chains from one sample sequenced in a study of PD-1 blockade in classical Hodgkin lymphoma. All patients experienced relapse after autologous stem cell transplantation, and brentuximab vedotin exposure was variable. The data were produced by immunoSEQ multiplex PCR, yet TCRdb's version contains in-frame clones alone and is incomplete. The sample consists of about 22,000 clones, approximately 70% of them appearing once. Sequenced here: peripheral blood mononuclear cells (PBMCs), sampled at baseline. Receptors originate from a human donor with classical Hodgkin lymphoma.

The rearrangement links TRBV28 to TRBJ2-3; 10 bases match TRBD2. The CDR3 is made up of 18 amino acids. The J segment lost 5 bases and the V segment lost 3 bases, leaving 14 bases of the junction unmatched. Germline assignment: CDR1 MDHEN and CDR2 SYDVKM. CDR3 protein: CASSFRTRERGGGDTQYF. CDR3 DNA sequence: TGTGCCAGCAGTTTTCGGACAAGAGAGCGGGGGGGCGGAGATACGCAGTATTTT.

CDR3 amino acids: CASSLISRGSYEQYF. The CDR3 DNA sequence: TGTGCCAGCAGCTTGATATCCAGAGGGTCCTACGAGCAGTACTTC. The chain links TRBV6-5 to TRBJ2-7; a weak D match, TRBD2 (5 bases). Germline lookup yields CDR1 MNHEY and CDR2 SVGAGI. Trimming shortened V by 6 bases and J by 1 base, and 16 bases separated the two germline ends. The CDR3 has 15 residues.

The chain carries TRBV10-3 and TRBJ1-1; 7 bases map to TRBD1. The ends lost 1 base at V and 8 bases at J; junction bases unmatched: 7. There are 14 residues in the CDR3. Looked up from germline, CDR1 is ENHRY and CDR2 is SYGVKD. The CDR3 DNA reads TGTGCCATCAGTGAGTTAAGGGACAGCCTAGAAGCTTTCTTT. Its translation: CAISELRDSLEAFF.

The chain links TRBV7-3 to TRBJ2-2; 10 nucleotides match TRBD1. The CDR3 has 16 residues. J gave up 3 bases and V 0 bases, and 1 base lay outside the gene matches. The germline V gene encodes CDR1 SGHTA and CDR2 FQGTGA. The CDR3 region has the DNA TGTGCCAGCAGCTTAACCGGGACAGGGGACACCGGGGAGCTGTTTTTT. Protein sequence: CASSLTGTGDTGELFF.

This clone showed up just a few times. This rearrangement joins TRBV4-3 to TRBJ1-1; D may be TRBD1 (5 bases). V dropped 0 bases and J dropped 6 bases, with 11 bases sitting between them. Germline-derived CDR1 and CDR2 are LGHNA and YSLEER. CDR3 length: 14 residues. The CDR3 DNA sequence: TGCGCCAGCAGCCAAGATGGATGGGGCTCTGAAGCTTTCTTT. This encodes CASSQDGWGSEAFF.

The CDR3 sequence is CASSSRTGTGANVLTF. CDR3 sequence (DNA): TGTGCCAGCAGCTCAAGGACAGGGACCGGGGCCAACGTCCTGACTTTC. V is TRBV11-3 and J is TRBJ2-6; TRBD1 matches 8 bases. This CDR3 is 16 amino acids long. Germline-derived CDR1 and CDR2 are SGHNT and YENEEA. Trimming at V came to 4 bases and at J to 4 bases, leaving 6 bases not matched to a gene.

This clone was picked up one time. The gene calls are TRBV11-3 and TRBJ2-1; either TRBD1 or TRBD2 may supply D (6 bases each). This CDR3 comprises 16 residues. Deletions cut 3 bases from V and 0 bases from J, with 12 bases between. Germline CDR1 is SGHNT and CDR2 is YENEEA. CDR3 bases: TGTGCCAGCAGCTTGGGGGGCCCAAGCTCCTACAATGAGCAGTTCTTC. Translated: CASSLGGPSSYNEQFF.

This clone is labeled as medium-sized. The DNA for the CDR3 is TGTGCCAGCAGCTTAGGACCCCTCGGTGAAATGAGAGGCACTGAAGCTTTCTTT. It specifies CASSLGPLGEMRGTEAFF. The V gene is TRBV7-9, the J gene TRBJ1-1; D not resolved. Germline CDR1 is SEHNR and CDR2 is FQNEAQ (reference sequence). The CDR3 length is 18 residues. Trimming took off 1 base at V and 4 bases at J, with 22 bases between the two ends.

The chain has TRBV9 and TRBJ2-1, with 13 bases identical to TRBD2. Per germline, CDR1 SGDLS and CDR2 YYNGEE. The CDR3 covers 17 residues. The ends lost 1 base at V and 7 bases at J; junction bases unmatched: 8. The CDR3 sequence: CASSVMRLAGGSNEQFF. CDR3 nucleotides: TGTGCCAGCAGCGTAATGCGACTAGCGGGGGGTTCGAATGAGCAGTTCTTC.

The V call is TRBV7-2, the J call TRBJ1-5; no reliable D call. The CDR3 sequence is 15 residues long. V was cut by 5 bases and J by 7 bases, with 18 bases left in between. CDR1 and CDR2 from the germline V gene are SGHTA and FQGNSA. The CDR3 protein is CASSVGVTVGQPQHF. The CDR3 DNA is TGTGCCAGCAGCGTTGGCGTCACGGTTGGGCAGCCCCAGCATTTT.

This clone was seen a few times. V and J are TRBV18 and TRBJ1-1; 7 bases match TRBD1. Germline loops: CDR1 KGHSH, CDR2 LQKENI. V lost 3 bases to trimming and J lost 0 bases; unmatched junction nucleotides: 13. CDR3 length: 18 amino acids. Written as DNA, the CDR3 is TGTGCCAGCTCACCGAATTCCCGACAGGGTACAATGAACACTGAAGCTTTCTTT. It yields the protein CASSPNSRQGTMNTEAFF. Filled out from reference TRBV18 and TRBJ1-1, the complete variable domain reads NAGVMQNPRHLVRRRGQEARLRCSPMKGHSHVYWYRQLPEEGLKFMVYLQKENIIDESGMPKERFSAEFPKEGPSILRIQQVVRGDSAAYFCASSPNSRQGTMNTEAFFGQGTRLTVV.

The CDR3 region is CASSDRTNTEAFF. CDR3 DNA: TGTGCCAGCAGTGACAGGACGAACACTGAAGCTTTCTTT. The chain joins TRBV6-4 to TRBJ1-1; D unclear. Germline assignment: CDR1 MRHNA and CDR2 SNTAGT. Trimming left V 2 bases short and J 1 base short, with 5 bases between. There are 13 residues in the CDR3.

The CDR3 loop is CASSDNLLLHEQFF. The CDR3 nucleotides are TGCGCCAGCAGTGATAACCTCCTATTACATGAGCAGTTCTTC. The chain has TRBV10-1 and TRBJ2-1; D is unresolved. Germline CDR1 reads WNHNN; CDR2 reads SYGVQD (reference sequence). The CDR3 has 14 residues. V was cut by 3 bases and J by 8 bases, with 14 bases left in between.

The chain uses TRBV16 and TRBJ2-1; tentatively, D is TRBD2 (5 bases). The CDR3 is 11 residues long. Germline lookup yields CDR1 KGHSY and CDR2 FQNENV. V lost 4 bases to trimming and J lost 10 bases, with 8 bases between them. The CDR3 sequence: CASSPTGEQFF. CDR3 in DNA: TGTGCCAGCAGCCCAACGGGGGAGCAGTTCTTC.

The chain recombines TRBV19 with TRBJ2-7; perhaps TRBD1 as D (6 bases). Germline CDR1 reads LNHDA; CDR2 reads SQIVND (reference sequence). V shed 1 base and J shed 5 bases, with 12 bases lying between them. The CDR3 totals 14 residues. CDR3 nucleotide sequence: TGTGCCAGTAGTATAGCAGGCAGGGGACACGAGCAGTACTTC. Encoded protein: CASSIAGRGHEQYF.